These 26 T cell receptor beta chains were all obtained from the same sample, sequenced in a study of graft-versus-host responses after intestinal transplantation. Generated by immunoSEQ multiplex PCR, the TCRdb table keeps only in-frame clones and is missing some. The sample holds some 1,500 clones, under 95% seen once. The sequencing here drew on PBMCs, taken 16 days after intestinal transplant. These receptors were collected from a human patient who received an intestinal transplant, so some T cells may come from the graft donor.

The count of this clone is one. The chain recombines TRBV6-5 with TRBJ2-1, with no clear D. CDR1 and CDR2 from the germline V gene are MNHEY and SVGAGI. The CDR3 is 14 amino acids. Trimming stripped 0 bases from V and 8 bases from J, with 11 bases between. The CDR3 reads CASSYSKSGYEQFF. The CDR3 DNA sequence: TGTGCCAGCAGTTACTCGAAATCCGGGTATGAGCAGTTCTTC.

J is TRBJ1-3 and V is TRBV15, with a possible D match to TRBD1 (6 bases). Germline loops: CDR1 LNHNV, CDR2 YYDKDF (reference sequence). The length of the CDR3 is 18 residues. The ends were cut back, 2 bases at V and 0 bases at J, with 17 bases in the middle. The CDR3 protein is CATSRLPGHRLSGNTIYF. As DNA, the CDR3 is TGTGCCACCAGCAGACTCCCGGGACATCGCCTCTCTGGAAACACCATATATTTT.

This clone appeared a single time. The chain has TRBV7-2 and TRBJ2-7; TRBD2 matches at 8 bases. V was pared by 6 bases and J by 4 bases, with 23 bases of the junction left unmatched. CDR3 length equals 19 residues. CDR1 and CDR2 (germline): SGHTA, FQGNSA. As DNA, the CDR3 is TGTGCCAGCAGTCACACTACCAAATGGCGGGGGGACCTATCGTACGAGCAGTACTTC. Residues: CASSHTTKWRGDLSYEQYF.

The chain has TRBV29-1 and TRBJ2-1, with TRBD2 matching 14 bases. This CDR3 is 17 amino acids long. CDR1 is SQVTM and CDR2 is ANQGSEA in the germline V gene. The ends lost 8 bases at V and 4 bases at J; junction bases unmatched: 13. In DNA, the CDR3 is TGCAGCTTCGAGGGACTAGCGGGGGCCGGTATATACAATGAGCAGTTCTTC. This gives the protein CSFEGLAGAGIYNEQFF.

For the CDR3, the DNA is TGTGCCAGCAGTTACATGAACTCTAATTCACCCCTCCACTTT. As protein: CASSYMNSNSPLHF. The chain carries TRBV6-5 and TRBJ1-6; D remains ambiguous. Trimming pared 2 bases from V and 6 bases from J, leaving 8 bases between. CDR3 length: 14 residues. Germline V gene lookup returns CDR1 MNHEY and CDR2 SVGAGI.

About this clone itself: A read error may produce the germline difference seen at one junction end. The genes are TRBV14 and TRBJ2-7, with D possibly being TRBD1 or TRBD2 (6 bases each). Germline V gene sequence: CDR1 SGHDN, CDR2 FVKESK. This CDR3 spans 12 amino acids. Written as DNA, the CDR3 is TGTGCCTGCAGCCGAGGGGGGTACGAGCAGTACTTC. Translated: CACSRGGYEQYF.

This chain uses TRBV27 with TRBJ2-1, with a weak D call TRBD2 (6 bases). The CDR3 has 12 residues. V dropped 6 bases and J dropped 8 bases, with 11 bases sitting between them. Germline V gives CDR1 MNHEY, CDR2 SMNVEV (reference sequence). CDR3 protein: CASRGLSHEQFF. In DNA form, the CDR3 reads TGTGCCAGCAGGGGACTGTCCCATGAGCAGTTCTTC.

The chain has TRBV2 and TRBJ1-5, with D hard to call. The length of the CDR3 is 15 residues. V was pared by 1 base and J by 0 bases, with 7 bases between. The V gene's germline CDR1 is SNHLY and CDR2 FYNNEI. As DNA, the CDR3 is TGTGCCAGCAGTGAAGGCGGTTTTAGCAATCAGCCCCAGCATTTT. This translates into CASSEGGFSNQPQHF.

The table lists this clone with a count of one. V gene TRBV25-1 combines with J gene TRBJ2-3, with a weak D call TRBD2 (5 bases). From germline, CDR1 is MGHDK and CDR2 SYGVNS. Trimming took off 10 bases at V and 10 bases at J, with 15 bases between the two ends. CDR3 size: 11 residues. DNA of the CDR3: TGTGCCATCAGCGACGGGATTGCGCAGTATTTT. Encoded protein: CAISDGIAQYF.

The chain is built from TRBV4-2 and TRBJ2-3; D is unresolved. CDR1 is LGHNA, CDR2 YNFKEQ, per germline. This CDR3 is 13 amino acids long. V lost 1 base and J 3 bases, leaving 5 bases between the germline ends. The CDR3 spells CASSQALTDTQYF. The CDR3 bases are TGTGCCAGCAGCCAAGCCTTGACAGATACGCAGTATTTT.

The V gene is TRBV4-1, the J gene TRBJ2-5; possibly TRBD1 or TRBD2 for D (5 bases each). The ends were cut back, 4 bases at V and 11 bases at J, with 23 bases in the middle. The CDR3 consists of 15 residues. CDR1 is MGHRA, CDR2 YSYEKL, per germline. The CDR3 bases are TGCGCCAGCAGCCCGATTGGCCGGAACGGGGCGGAGCAGTACTTC. This encodes CASSPIGRNGAEQYF.

This rearrangement joins TRBV29-1 to TRBJ2-3, with D maybe TRBD2 (5 bases). CDR1 and CDR2 (germline): SQVTM, ANQGSEA. The V end was cut by 1 base, the J end by 4 bases, with 9 bases between. CDR3 length: 13 residues. CDR3 sequence (DNA): TGCAGCGTTGAAGGAGGGCAGGCAGATACGCAGTATTTT. Amino acid sequence: CSVEGGQADTQYF.

The chain combines TRBV4-1 with TRBJ2-7; either TRBD1 or TRBD2 may supply D (5 bases each). Germline CDR1 reads MGHRA; CDR2 reads YSYEKL. The germline V and J ends were trimmed by 1 base and 5 bases, with 15 bases remaining between them. The CDR3 totals 15 residues. The CDR3 DNA follows: TGCGCCAGCAGCCAAGTAAAGGCCTGGGACCACGAGCAGTACTTC. It specifies CASSQVKAWDHEQYF.

CDR3 in amino acids: CSVLDGTYEQYF. DNA of the CDR3: TGCAGCGTCCTGGACGGTACCTACGAGCAGTACTTC. The rearrangement links TRBV29-1 to TRBJ2-7; no definite D call. Trimming removed 6 bases from V and 2 bases from J, with 11 bases in between. The CDR3 length is 12 residues. Germline V lookup: CDR1 SQVTM, CDR2 ANQGSEA.

This clone occurred a few times. V is TRBV6-5 and J is TRBJ2-7; 8 positions agree with TRBD1. Germline assignment: CDR1 MNHEY and CDR2 SVGAGI. V lost 6 bases and J lost 3; bases outside the gene matches: 4. This CDR3 region has 13 residues. The CDR3 nucleotides read TGTGCCAGCAGGTTGACAGGGGACTACGAGCAGTACTTC. It is translated as CASRLTGDYEQYF.

The gene calls are TRBV4-1 and TRBJ2-1, with TRBD2 identical over 13 bases. Germline V CDR1 and CDR2: MGHRA, YSYEKL. The CDR3 extends over 18 amino acids. Trimming took 0 bases from V and 7 from J; bases not matched to a gene: 9. The CDR3 loop is CASSQDRGLAGITNEQFF. The DNA for the CDR3 is TGCGCCAGCAGCCAAGATCGGGGACTAGCGGGAATAACTAATGAGCAGTTCTTC.

V and J are TRBV5-6 and TRBJ2-7; 13 nucleotides match TRBD2. This CDR3 is 14 amino acids long. Trimming removed 6 bases from V and 7 bases from J; junction bases left unmatched: 7. The germline CDR1 and CDR2 sequences are SGHDT and YYEEEE. CDR3 nucleotide sequence: TGTGCCAGCACCAAACTAGCGGGAGGGTTTGAGCAGTACTTC. Translating gives CASTKLAGGFEQYF.

This clone was picked up a small number of times. This chain joins TRBV27 and TRBJ1-4; maybe TRBD1 (6 bases). CDR3 size: 15 residues. CDR1 and CDR2 from the germline V gene are MNHEY and SMNVEV (reference sequence). Deletions cut 10 bases from V and 1 base from J, with 16 bases between. The CDR3 loop is CATTTGLGTNEKLFF. The CDR3 region has the DNA TGTGCCACCACAACAGGGTTAGGAACTAATGAAAAACTGTTTTTT.

J is TRBJ1-1 and V is TRBV6-1; D is uncertain. Deletions cut 2 bases from V and 1 base from J, with 5 bases between. The germline V gene encodes CDR1 MNHNS and CDR2 SASEGT. The CDR3 is 13 residues long. The CDR3 loop reads CASSEWGNTEAFF. For the CDR3, the DNA is TGTGCCAGCAGTGAATGGGGGAACACTGAAGCTTTCTTT.

Only a few counts were recorded for this clone. The rearrangement links TRBV2 to TRBJ2-7, with D perhaps TRBD2 (5 bases). The CDR3 loop spans 13 amino acids. Germline V gene lookup returns CDR1 SNHLY and CDR2 FYNNEI. Trimming cost V 4 bases and J 7 bases, with 14 bases left between them. CDR3 protein: CASSGIGVWEQYF. Here the CDR3 DNA reads TGTGCCAGCAGTGGAATCGGGGTTTGGGAGCAGTACTTC.

The gene calls are TRBV7-6 and TRBJ1-2, with D possibly matching TRBD1 (5 bases). The CDR3 contains 17 residues. Germline V CDR1 and CDR2: SGHVS, FNYEAQ. Trimming took off 1 base at V and 8 bases at J, with 23 bases between the two ends. CDR3 in DNA: TGTGCCAGCAGCTTAGGGGGCACCAAGCTTTGGGGATTCGGCTACACCTTC. It is translated as CASSLGGTKLWGFGYTF.

The chain combines TRBV14 with TRBJ1-3, with 7 positions matching TRBD1. The V gene's germline CDR1 is SGHDN and CDR2 FVKESK. V dropped 2 bases and J dropped 0; count of bases not matched to a gene: 1. CDR3 length: 15 amino acids. This CDR3 is CASSQQGVSGNTIYF. In DNA form, the CDR3 reads TGTGCCAGCAGCCAACAGGGGGTCTCTGGAAACACCATATATTTT.

The J gene is TRBJ2-2, the V gene TRBV28; 9 bases match TRBD1. Germline CDR1 MDHEN, CDR2 SYDVKM. The V gene end was trimmed by 4 bases and the J gene end by 3 bases; junction bases not matched to a gene: 3. CDR3 size: 15 residues. The DNA for the CDR3 is TGTGCCAGCAGTTCGGGACAGGGAGACACCGGGGAGCTGTTTTTT. It is translated as CASSSGQGDTGELFF. The full variable domain, completed using reference TRBV28 and TRBJ2-2, is DVKVTQSSRYLVKRTGEKVFLECVQDMDHENMFWYRQDPGLGLRLIYFSYDVKMKEKGDIPEGYSVSREKKERFSLILESASTNQTSMYLCASSSGQGDTGELFFGEGSRLTVL.

The rearrangement links TRBV6-1 to TRBJ2-1; 12 nucleotides align to TRBD2. V shed 5 bases, J shed 5 bases, and the junction held 4 bases outside the gene matches. The V gene's germline CDR1 is MNHNS and CDR2 SASEGT. The CDR3 is 15 amino acids. As DNA, the CDR3 is TGTGCCAGCAGTTCTAGCGGGGGGGTTAACAATGAGCAGTTCTTC. Residues: CASSSSGGVNNEQFF.

This rearrangement joins TRBV5-6 to TRBJ2-7, with D uncertain. This CDR3 is built from 11 residues. The V gene's germline CDR1 is SGHDT and CDR2 YYEEEE. Trimming left V 1 base short and J 6 bases short, with 5 bases between. The CDR3 reads CASSLSSEQYF. The CDR3 nucleotides are TGTGCCAGCAGCTTGTCTAGCGAGCAGTACTTC.

This chain links TRBV13 with TRBJ2-1; D is possibly TRBD2 (6 bases). The CDR3 runs 14 residues. V was pared by 2 bases and J by 4 bases, with 9 bases between. Germline-derived CDR1 and CDR2 are PRHDT and FYEKMQ (reference sequence). The CDR3 region is CASSLLREYNEQFF. DNA of the CDR3: TGTGCCAGCAGCTTATTGCGGGAATACAATGAGCAGTTCTTC.